This T cell receptor beta chain is drawn from a study of cytomegalovirus exposure and HLA in healthy donors. The table lists this clone with a few counts. The antigen remains unidentified. Study-wide findings and caveats: A later analysis associated 15,000 or so TCR beta sequences with HLA alleles at a 0.05 false discovery rate. Relative to the approximately 670-donor mean, N-insertions were reportedly fewer in an Asian-associated ancestry cluster in a later analysis.

This PCR relied on a set of 60 Vbeta primers and 13 Jbeta primers. The table came from immunoSEQ multiplex PCR; TCRdb's copy has only in-frame clones and leaves some out. Of about 130,000 clones in the sample, over 70% are singletons; the top ten hold 3% to 4%. Sequencing was carried out using PBMCs. This TCR was recovered from a woman aged 40-49 years in good health and CMV-seronegative.

The CDR3 loop is CVSRWELRMNTEAFF. Written as DNA, the CDR3 is TGTGTTTCCAGATGGGAGCTTCGTATGAACACTGAAGCTTTCTTT. The chain joins TRBV6-1 to TRBJ1-1; unclear D gene. The CDR3 has 15 amino acids. The germline CDR1 and CDR2 sequences are MNHNS and SASEGT.